Below are 23 T cell receptor beta chains sequenced from a single sample in a study of T-cell memory formation after mild COVID-19 (dated by TCRdb to the early 2020s). Library construction relied on 5' RACE. The run used an Illumina NovaSeq 6000. The public reads were reprocessed in TCRdb via fastp at Q25 and MiXCR, keeping in-frame beta chains. Every distinct CDR3 protein forms one entry, paired with its most common genes and DNA. For this sample there are approximately 450,000 distinct CDR3 sequences; around a sixth appear just once. The biggest ten clones account for about 12% of the sample. Sequenced input: PBMCs or a T cell subset sorted from them (not recorded which). These receptors were taken from an adult woman who had mild COVID-19 (a few samples of this study predate the infection). The sample titles of this study are shuffled in the database, so cell type and time point are left out; the donor was told from shared clones.

The chain recombines TRBV5-1 with TRBJ2-2; D tentatively fits TRBD1 or TRBD2 (5 bases each). Germline-derived CDR1 and CDR2 are SGHRS and YFSETQ. The CDR3 runs to 16 residues. The V and J ends lost 3 bases and 4 bases respectively, with 16 bases between them. CDR3 residues: CASSSGTFGVTGELFF. The CDR3, as DNA: TGCGCCAGCAGCTCCGGGACGTTCGGAGTCACCGGGGAGCTGTTTTTT.

This clonotype was observed a few times. CDR3 protein: CASEGQGLYEKLFF. DNA of the CDR3: TGTGCCAGCGAGGGACAGGGGTTGTATGAAAAACTGTTTTTT. The chain recombines TRBV2 with TRBJ1-4; the match to TRBD1 covers 10 bases. This CDR3 contains 14 residues. V dropped 8 bases and J dropped 6; count of bases not matched to a gene: 6. CDR1 is SNHLY and CDR2 is FYNNEI in the germline V gene.

The chain couples TRBV29-1 to TRBJ1-1; D perhaps matches TRBD1 (5 bases). The CDR3 is 12 residues long. Germline loops: CDR1 SQVTM, CDR2 ANQGSEA. The V gene lost 4 bases and the J gene lost 9 bases, with 15 bases spanning the gap. CDR3 amino acids: CSVGTVTGKAFF. DNA of the CDR3: TGCAGCGTTGGGACCGTAACAGGAAAAGCTTTCTTT. The full variable domain, in which reference TRBV29-1 and TRBJ1-1 provide the parts outside the CDR3, is SAVISQKPSRDICQRGTSLTIQCQVDSQVTMMFWYRQQPGQSLTLIATANQGSEATYESGFVIDKFPISRPNLTFSTLTVSNMSPEDSSIYLCSVGTVTGKAFFGQGTRLTVV.

This clonotype was seen many times. This chain joins TRBV4-3 and TRBJ2-7; TRBD1 matches at 7 bases. V trimming: 4 bases; J trimming: 4 bases; junction bases outside the gene matches: 7. Germline CDR1 and CDR2: LGHNA and YSLEER. The CDR3 is 14 amino acids. The CDR3 DNA reads as TGCGCCAGCAGCCCCGGGACAGAGCCATACGAGCAGTACTTC. Amino acid sequence: CASSPGTEPYEQYF.

V gene TRBV12-3 or TRBV12-4 combines with J gene TRBJ1-6; maybe TRBD1 (6 bases). This CDR3 comprises 14 residues. Trimming took off 3 bases at V and 9 bases at J, with 12 bases between the two ends. The CDR3 bases are TGTGCCAGCAGTTTCTCGACAGGACCTTCACCCCTCCACTTT. Its protein is CASSFSTGPSPLHF.

The V call is TRBV24-1, the J call TRBJ2-1; D is possibly TRBD1 (5 bases). Looked up from germline, CDR1 is KGHDR and CDR2 is SFDVKD. This CDR3 spans 14 amino acids. V was clipped by 4 bases and J by 4 bases, with 10 bases between them. CDR3 region: CATSEDQGYNEQFF. In DNA, the CDR3 is TGTGCCACCAGTGAGGACCAGGGATACAATGAGCAGTTCTTC.

This clonotype was seen more than once but under ten times. The chain recombines TRBV6-5 with TRBJ1-2, with D perhaps matching TRBD1 (6 bases). V lost 6 bases to trimming and J lost 5 bases, with 16 bases between them. This CDR3 is 14 amino acids long. Germline V CDR1 and CDR2: MNHEY, SVGAGI. The CDR3 reads CASSGQSLGYGYTF. The CDR3 bases are TGTGCCAGCAGCGGACAGTCACTGGGGTATGGCTACACCTTC.

The table lists this clonotype with many counts. The junction departs from the called germline gene at one end, perhaps through a read error. J is TRBJ2-7 and V is TRBV5-1; possibly TRBD2 for D (5 bases). This CDR3 is 13 amino acids long. Germline CDR1 reads SGHRS; CDR2 reads YFSETQ. CDR3 residues: CASSLGSSYEQYF. The CDR3 region has the DNA TGTGCCAGCAGTTTAGGGAGCTCCTACGAGCAGTACTTC.

The DNA of the CDR3 is TGTGCCAGCAGCCCTCAGGAAGGGGGCTTCGATGAGCAGTTCTTC. Its protein is CASSPQEGGFDEQFF. This chain uses TRBV7-2 with TRBJ2-1, with 7 nucleotides matching TRBD1. This CDR3 has 15 residues. J gave up 8 bases and V 5 bases, and 12 bases lay outside the gene matches. Per germline, CDR1 SGHTA and CDR2 FQGNSA.

Many counts were recorded for this clonotype. The chain combines TRBV29-1 with TRBJ2-7; no clear D. Germline V lookup: CDR1 SQVTM, CDR2 ANQGSEA. The CDR3 covers 12 residues. Trimming took off 5 bases at V and 7 bases at J, with 15 bases between the two ends. CDR3 protein: CSVRRSAEEQYF. The CDR3 DNA sequence: TGCAGCGTTCGGAGAAGCGCGGAAGAGCAGTACTTC.

The chain recombines TRBV9 with TRBJ1-1; D gene uncertain. Per germline, CDR1 SGDLS and CDR2 YYNGEE. The CDR3 has 15 residues. V lost 0 bases, J lost 4 bases, and 13 bases lay in between. The CDR3: CASSVAIKGGTEAFF. The DNA for the CDR3 is TGTGCCAGCAGCGTAGCAATAAAAGGAGGCACTGAAGCTTTCTTT.

The gene calls are TRBV9 and TRBJ2-7; TRBD2 might be the D (5 bases). Germline values: CDR1 SGDLS, CDR2 YYNGEE. With 0 bases removed from V and 3 bases from J, the gap between germline ends came to 19 bases. CDR3 length: 17 residues. The DNA for the CDR3 is TGTGCCAGCAGCGTAGGGAGTTCTGGCAATGACTACTACGAGCAGTACTTC. Translation gives CASSVGSSGNDYYEQYF.

The chain uses TRBV6-6 and TRBJ1-1; maybe TRBD1 (5 bases). CDR3 length equals 14 residues. The germline CDR1 and CDR2 sequences are MNHNY and SVGAGI (reference sequence). Between the trimmed V and J ends, which lost 6 bases and 1 base, there was a span of 12 bases. CDR3 sequence reads: CASSHIGQNTEAFF. DNA for the CDR3: TGTGCCAGCAGCCACATCGGACAGAACACTGAAGCTTTCTTT.

This chain joins TRBV24-1 and TRBJ2-1; TRBD2 agrees at 8 bases. V shed 3 bases and J 8 bases; nucleotides not matched to a gene: 8. Germline CDR1 reads KGHDR; CDR2 reads SFDVKD. This CDR3 has 15 amino acids. The CDR3 bases are TGTGCCACCAGTGATCCGGGACTAGAGAGCTATGAGCAGTTCTTC. This translates into CATSDPGLESYEQFF.

The chain has TRBV7-2 and TRBJ2-3; no firm D call. The germline V gene has CDR1 SGHTA and CDR2 FQGNSA. V was trimmed by 5 bases and J by 0 bases, leaving 6 bases between them. This CDR3 is 13 amino acids long. Written as DNA, the CDR3 is TGTGCCAGCAGCATACCTAGCACAGATACGCAGTATTTT. Its translation: CASSIPSTDTQYF.

The chain uses TRBV6-6 and TRBJ1-5; D is uncertain. Between the trimmed V and J ends, which lost 6 bases and 0 bases, there was a span of 12 bases. The germline V gene has CDR1 MNHNY and CDR2 SVGAGI (reference sequence). This CDR3 comprises 15 residues. The CDR3 sequence is CASRESLNSNQPQHF. For the CDR3, the DNA is TGTGCCAGCAGGGAAAGCCTAAATAGCAATCAGCCCCAGCATTTT.

This clonotype was recorded only once. This chain connects TRBV2 to TRBJ2-7, with unresolved D. V lost 4 bases to trimming and J lost 3 bases, with 16 bases between them. Germline loops: CDR1 SNHLY, CDR2 FYNNEI. This CDR3 has 15 amino acids. The CDR3 reads CASSVRLDGHYEQYF. The CDR3, as DNA: TGTGCCAGCAGTGTCCGGCTAGACGGTCACTACGAGCAGTACTTC.

The chain couples TRBV28 to TRBJ1-1, with a possible D match to TRBD1 (5 bases). Germline V gene lookup returns CDR1 MDHEN and CDR2 SYDVKM. This CDR3 is built from 14 residues. CDR3 residues: CAVGVRKVFSEAFF. The CDR3 DNA follows: TGTGCGGTAGGGGTACGTAAGGTTTTTTCTGAAGCTTTCTTT. The whole variable domain, filled in from reference TRBV28 and TRBJ1-1, reads DVKVTQSSRYLVKRTGEKVFLECVQDMDHENMFWYRQDPGLGLRLIYFSYDVKMKEKGDIPEGYSVSREKKERFSLILESASTNQTSMYLCAVGVRKVFSEAFFGQGTRLTVV.

This clonotype was detected a few times. The CDR3 region has the DNA TGTGCCAGCCAGACTAGCGGGGGCATTCAGTACTTC. It translates to CASQTSGGIQYF. This rearrangement joins TRBV27 to TRBJ2-4; 12 bases line up with TRBD2. The CDR3 consists of 12 residues. Germline CDR1 is MNHEY and CDR2 is SMNVEV (reference sequence). Trimming cost V 8 bases and J 9 bases; bases outside gene matches: 2.

This clonotype was detected many times. The rearrangement links TRBV5-1 to TRBJ2-7, with no clear D. Per germline, CDR1 SGHRS and CDR2 YFSETQ. This CDR3 is built from 15 residues. Trimming pared 4 bases from V and 2 bases from J, leaving 16 bases between. The CDR3 DNA sequence: TGCGCCAGCAGCCCAGAATTCGGCATCGCCTACGAGCAGTACTTC. Its translation is CASSPEFGIAYEQYF.

On this clonotype itself: A much larger clone is a single base away; this may be a read error. In DNA, the CDR3 is TGCAGCGCATCGACATTTGGACGGTTCTACGAGCAGTACTTC. It codes for CSASTFGRFYEQYF. The chain joins TRBV29-1 to TRBJ2-7, with D uncertain. The CDR3 is 14 amino acids. The germline CDR1 and CDR2 sequences are SQVTM and ANQGSEA. The V gene lost 7 bases and the J gene lost 3 bases, with 19 bases spanning the gap.

The chain has TRBV9 and TRBJ1-1; D is unclear. V was pared by 0 bases and J by 0 bases, with 6 bases between. The CDR3 loop spans 14 amino acids. CDR1 is SGDLS and CDR2 is YYNGEE in the germline V gene. The CDR3 region has the DNA TGTGCCAGCAGCGTAGGCCTCATGAACACTGAAGCTTTCTTT. It codes for CASSVGLMNTEAFF.

This clonotype was picked up many times. The chain combines TRBV12-3 or TRBV12-4 with TRBJ1-5; D is unclear. Trimming shortened V by 7 bases and J by 1 base, and 8 bases separated the two germline ends. This CDR3 has 13 amino acids. The CDR3 DNA reads TGTGCCAGCAACCTGGGGAGCAATCAGCCCCAGCATTTT. Its protein product is CASNLGSNQPQHF.